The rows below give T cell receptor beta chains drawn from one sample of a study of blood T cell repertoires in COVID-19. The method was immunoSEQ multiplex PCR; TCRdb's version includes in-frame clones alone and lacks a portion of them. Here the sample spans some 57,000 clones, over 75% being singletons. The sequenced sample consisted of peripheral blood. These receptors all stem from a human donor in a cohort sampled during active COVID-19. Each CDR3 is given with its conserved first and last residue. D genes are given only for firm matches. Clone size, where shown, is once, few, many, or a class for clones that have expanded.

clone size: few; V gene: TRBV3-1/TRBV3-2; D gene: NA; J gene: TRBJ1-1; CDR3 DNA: TGTGCCAGCAGCCAGGCCATACGGAACACTGAAGCTTTCTTT; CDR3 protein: CASSQAIRNTEAFF
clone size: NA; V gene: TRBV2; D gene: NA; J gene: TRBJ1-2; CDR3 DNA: TGTGCCAGCGCCACTTTCGGGGATGGCTACACCTTC; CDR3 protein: CASATFGDGYTF
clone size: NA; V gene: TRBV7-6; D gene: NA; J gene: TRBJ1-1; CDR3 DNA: TGTGCCAGCAGCTCCGCCATACGGCGGGAGAACACTGAAGCTTTCTTT; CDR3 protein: CASSSAIRRENTEAFF
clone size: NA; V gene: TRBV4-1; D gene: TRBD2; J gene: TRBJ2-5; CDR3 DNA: TGCGCCAGCAGCCAAGAGAGGACTAGGACAGAGACCCAGTACTTC; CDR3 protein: CASSQERTRTETQYF
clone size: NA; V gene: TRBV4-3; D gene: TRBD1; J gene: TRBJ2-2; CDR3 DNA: TGCGCCAGCAGCCAAGAATGGGACAGGGGGCCCACCGGGGAGCTGTTTTTT; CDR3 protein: CASSQEWDRGPTGELFF
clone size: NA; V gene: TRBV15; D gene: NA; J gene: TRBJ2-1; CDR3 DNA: TGTGCCACCAGCCCAGGTCCGGGGAAATACAATGAGCAGTTCTTC; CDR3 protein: CATSPGPGKYNEQFF
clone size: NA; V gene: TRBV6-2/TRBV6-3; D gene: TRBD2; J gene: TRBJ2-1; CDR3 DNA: TGTGCCAGCAGTTACGTCTCGGGAACTAGCGGGAGAAATGAGCAGTTCTTC; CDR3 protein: CASSYVSGTSGRNEQFF
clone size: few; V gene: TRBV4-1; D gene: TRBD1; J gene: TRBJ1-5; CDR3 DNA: TGCGCCAGCAGCCAAGATGACAGGGACCAGCCCCAGCATTTT; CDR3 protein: CASSQDDRDQPQHF
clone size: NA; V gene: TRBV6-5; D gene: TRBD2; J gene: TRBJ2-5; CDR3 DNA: TGTGCCAGCAGCCCCGGGAGGGGAGGGGGAGAGACCCAGTACTTC; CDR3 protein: CASSPGRGGGETQYF
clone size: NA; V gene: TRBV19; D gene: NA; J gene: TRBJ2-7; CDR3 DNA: TGTGCCAGTAGATACACAGGGAGGGACTCCTACGAGCAGTACTTC; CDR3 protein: CASRYTGRDSYEQYF
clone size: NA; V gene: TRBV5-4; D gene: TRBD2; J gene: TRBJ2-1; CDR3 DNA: TGTGCCAGCAGCTTTGGGGGACTAGCAGGGAGTGAGCAGTTCTTC; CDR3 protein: CASSFGGLAGSEQFF
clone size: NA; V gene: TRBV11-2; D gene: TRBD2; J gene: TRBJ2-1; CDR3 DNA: TGTGCCAGCGGTTTACTAGCGGGAAAGGGCGAGCAGTTCTTC; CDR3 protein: CASGLLAGKGEQFF
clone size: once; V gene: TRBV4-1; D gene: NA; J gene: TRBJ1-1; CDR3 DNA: TGCGCCAGCAGCCAGCGGGCCTCTGAAGCTTTCTTT; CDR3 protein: CASSQRASEAFF
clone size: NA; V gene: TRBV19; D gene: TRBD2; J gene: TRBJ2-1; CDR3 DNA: TGTGCCAGTACCATCACTGGGGGAACTAGCGGTAGGAATGAGCAGTTCTTC; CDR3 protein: CASTITGGTSGRNEQFF
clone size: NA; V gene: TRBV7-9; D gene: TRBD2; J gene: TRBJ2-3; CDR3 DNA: TGTGCCAGCAGCCCCAGGAGACTAGCGGGGATCCCCCGGACGCAGTATTTT; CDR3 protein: CASSPRRLAGIPRTQYF
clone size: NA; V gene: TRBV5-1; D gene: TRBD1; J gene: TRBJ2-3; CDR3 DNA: TGCGCCAGCAGCCCACAGGCTGGGACAGGGGGCGTCGATACGCAGTATTTT; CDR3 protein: CASSPQAGTGGVDTQYF
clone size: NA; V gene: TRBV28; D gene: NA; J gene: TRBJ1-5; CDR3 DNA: TGTGCCAGCAGTTTCGTAGGGGAGGGGAATCAGCCCCAGCATTTT; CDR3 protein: CASSFVGEGNQPQHF
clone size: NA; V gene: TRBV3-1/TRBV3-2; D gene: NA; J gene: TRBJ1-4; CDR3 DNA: TGTGCCAGCAGCCCGGGACACTCTAATGAAAAACTGTTTTTT; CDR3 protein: CASSPGHSNEKLFF